The source of this T cell receptor beta chain is a study of T-cell memory formation after mild COVID-19 (dated by TCRdb to about 2021). About the investigation overall: TCR sequence clusters from the two donors were largely donor specific. The cohort was made up of two young adult volunteers, one female and one male, who were previously healthy. In a couple of donors, T-cell clones that expanded and contracted after mild COVID-19 were followed by sequencing TCRalpha and TCRbeta repertoires longitudinally.

CDR1 SNHLY and CDR2 FYNNEI were looked up in the germline V gene. Trimmed from V: 3 bases; trimmed from J: 0 bases; junction bases lacking a gene match: 4. Taken from cysteine to phenylalanine, the CDR3 has 16 residues. Only CDR3 DNA is held: 48 bases, read in frame from base 1. What the authors observed across the whole study: Only a couple of mild cases were covered in the study, and larger cohorts including severe cases with pre-infection samples were considered necessary. SARS-CoV-2 specificity of the second-wave clones peaking on day 37 was not confirmed. Contracting CD4+ clones were found mainly in CM and EM memory subsets, while CD8+ clones were enriched in EMRA. Balanced CD4/CD8 phenotypes were observed for clones contracting from day 15 to 85, whereas a bias towards CD4+ was observed for a second wave of clones expanding from day 15 to 37. Some responding clones were detected in pre-infection memory, suggesting pre-existing cross-reactive memory T cells joined the SARS-CoV-2 response.

Ficoll-Paque density gradient centrifugation was used to isolate PBMCs. Concerning this clonotype: The specificity of this receptor is unknown. Base qualities are not recorded, but no much larger clone differs from it by a single base.

The sequencer listed for this sample is Illumina NovaSeq 6000. TCRalpha and TCRbeta cDNA libraries were constructed by 5'RACE with constant-segment primers, with sample barcodes and unique molecular identifiers being introduced. RNA was extracted from every sample with Trizol reagent. Library amplification was performed in two PCR steps, and a second sample barcode and Illumina TruSeq adapters were introduced in the second step. Sequencing of the libraries was done on an Illumina NovaSeq, producing 2 x 150 bp paired-end reads. The authors processed their data as follows. Reads were demultiplexed and collapsed into UMI-guided consensus sequences with migec v1.2.7. Using mixcr v2.1.11, the UMI consensuses were aligned to TRA and TRB V and J templates and assembled into clonotypes. Clonotypes were classified as expanded or contracted when called significant by both edgeR and NoisET, with noise models trained on biological replicates. For edgeR calls, the cutoffs were a false discovery rate-adjusted p below 0.01 and a log2 fold-change threshold of 1. As an exploratory analysis of dynamics, max-normalized trajectories of the 1000 most abundant clonotypes were examined by PCA with hierarchical clustering. Each responding clone was given a CD4 or CD8 phenotype based on the CD4+ and CD8+ repertoires, which had been sequenced separately. TCRdb applied fastp at Q25 and MiXCR to the public reads, then kept only in-frame beta chains. Merged by CDR3 protein, the rows form single entries marked with the most common genes and DNA. V and J calls and clone size were set by TCRdb, not the authors. The sample table records hundreds of thousands of distinct CDR3 sequences; 7.5% to 9.5% of these occur just once. Under 25% of the sample belongs to the ten largest clones.

Sequenced sample: PBMCs or a T cell subset sorted from them (not recorded which). The TCR comes from a man younger than 30 who had mild COVID-19 (a few samples of this study predate the infection). The sample titles of this study are shuffled in the database, so cell type and time point are left out; the donor was told from shared clones. In this chain, TRBV2 is recombined with TRBJ1-5, and 8 junctional nucleotides match TRBD1. The DNA sequence follows: TGTGCCAGCAGTGATCAGGGGGCATATAGCAATCAGCCCCAGCATTTT. Its coded protein is CASSDQGAYSNQPQHF. The variable domain in full, with residues beyond the CDR3 obtained from the reference TRBV2 and TRBJ1-5 genes, is EPEVTQTPSHQVTQMGQEVILRCVPISNHLYFYWYRQILGQKVEFLVSFYNNEISEKSEIFDDQFSVERPDGSNFTLKIRSTKLEDSAMYFCASSDQGAYSNQPQHFGDGTRLSIL.